Presented here are 28 T cell receptor beta chains from one specimen sequenced in a study of identical twins. TCRdb reprocessed the 5' RACE reads via MiXCR and lists one record per CDR3 protein. The data show around 450,000 distinct CDR3 sequences, 12% to 15% seen once. This sample also belongs to another study, concerning yellow fever vaccine responses in identical twins.

The material sequenced was CD4+ T cells sorted from blood. The receptors derive from a young woman in good health.

The chain has TRBV4-1 and TRBJ2-3; 11 bases are shared with TRBD2. The CDR3 spans 17 residues. Germline-derived CDR1 and CDR2 are MGHRA and YSYEKL. With 1 base clipped from V and 0 bases from J, the junction kept 3 bases outside the gene matches. Written as DNA, the CDR3 is TGCGCCAGCAGCCAAGGGGGACTAGCGGCTAGCACAGATACGCAGTATTTT. Translating gives CASSQGGLAASTDTQYF.

Notes on this clonotype: At one of its ends the junction is not consistent with the germline gene, which may arise from a read error. V is TRBV3-1 and J is TRBJ2-1; 7 nucleotides align to TRBD1. The CDR3 spans 15 residues. The germline gives CDR1 LGHDT, CDR2 YNNKEL (reference sequence). The DNA of the CDR3 is TGTGCGAGCAGCCGGGTAGGGGACAGCTACAATGAGCAGTTCTTC. Amino acids: CASSRVGDSYNEQFF.

This clonotype has a handful of counts. The chain employs TRBV7-2 and TRBJ2-5, with D perhaps given as TRBD1 or TRBD2 (5 bases each). This CDR3 spans 14 amino acids. Per the germline V gene, CDR1 is SGHTA and CDR2 is FQGNSA. The V gene lost 6 bases and the J gene lost 4 bases, with 15 bases spanning the gap. In DNA, the CDR3 is TGTGCCAGCAGTTCCGGGACGGGCCCAGAGACCCAGTACTTC. Translated, it gives CASSSGTGPETQYF.

The sample holds a few counts of this clonotype. The junction and the germline gene differ at one end; a read error may be behind it. The chain carries TRBV2 and TRBJ2-3; TRBD2 matches 10 bases. The CDR3 runs 16 residues. Per germline, CDR1 SNHLY and CDR2 FYNNEI. Here the CDR3 reads CASREGTSGKEDTQYF. Written as DNA, the CDR3 is TGTGCCAGCAGGGAAGGTACTAGCGGGAAGGAAGATACGCAGTATTTT.

The rearrangement uses TRBV3-1 and TRBJ2-1; D call uncertain. Germline loops: CDR1 LGHDT, CDR2 YNNKEL (reference sequence). V lost 0 bases, J lost 9 bases, and 9 bases lay in between. The CDR3 runs to 13 residues. The CDR3 spells CASSQDSRFEQFF. The DNA for the CDR3 is TGTGCCAGCAGCCAAGATTCTCGCTTTGAGCAGTTCTTC.

The chain links TRBV12-3 or TRBV12-4 to TRBJ1-1; D may be TRBD1 (5 bases). Trimming stripped 3 bases from V and 5 bases from J, with 13 bases between. The length of the CDR3 is 14 residues. CDR3 DNA: TGTGCCAGCAGTTTCAGGGTCCTATTGACTGAAGCTTTCTTT. It encodes CASSFRVLLTEAFF.

This clonotype was seen more than once but under ten times. The chain joins TRBV12-3 or TRBV12-4 to TRBJ1-1; weak D call: TRBD1 (6 bases). Between the trimmed V and J ends, which lost 5 bases and 0 bases, there was a span of 19 bases. CDR3 length equals 17 residues. CDR3 bases: TGTGCCAGCAGTCCGCCGTATTTAGGACAGTTGAACACTGAAGCTTTCTTT. It encodes CASSPPYLGQLNTEAFF.

The gene calls are TRBV6-5 and TRBJ2-5, with D perhaps matching TRBD1 (6 bases). Trimming cost V 0 bases and J 4 bases, with 9 bases left between them. Germline CDR1 reads MNHEY; CDR2 reads SVGAGI. This CDR3 spans 14 amino acids. Here the CDR3 reads CASSYSGARETQYF. The CDR3 DNA follows: TGTGCCAGCAGTTACTCGGGGGCGAGAGAGACCCAGTACTTC.

Here the CDR3 reads CASSPTGQGNHEQYF. In DNA, the CDR3 is TGTGCCAGTAGTCCAACGGGACAGGGTAATCACGAGCAGTACTTC. The chain joins TRBV19 to TRBJ2-7, with 9 bases matching TRBD1. V trimming: 5 bases; J trimming: 5 bases; junction bases outside the gene matches: 10. Looked up from germline, CDR1 is LNHDA and CDR2 is SQIVND (reference sequence). The CDR3 loop spans 15 amino acids. Using reference TRBV19 and TRBJ2-7 for the parts outside the CDR3, the full variable domain is DGGITQSPKYLFRKEGQNVTLSCEQNLNHDAMYWYRQDPGQGLRLIYYSQIVNDFQKGDIAEGYSVSREKKESFPLTVTSAQKNPTAFYLCASSPTGQGNHEQYFGPGTRLTVT.

This clonotype was recorded many times. The chain uses TRBV12-3 or TRBV12-4 and TRBJ2-4; 11 nucleotides align to TRBD2. The CDR3 runs to 13 residues. Trimming took 7 bases from V and 8 from J; bases not matched to a gene: 4. CDR3 DNA sequence: TGTGCCAGCATAACTAGCGGGAGTGACATTCAGTACTTC. This encodes CASITSGSDIQYF.

The CDR3 region is CASSLLLGQGPTDTQYF. The CDR3 coding sequence is TGCGCCAGCAGCTTGTTGTTGGGACAGGGCCCCACAGATACGCAGTATTTT. J is TRBJ2-3 and V is TRBV5-1; 9 bases are a match to TRBD1. The V and J ends lost 1 base and 2 bases, in that order; junction bases with no gene match: 8. This CDR3 has 17 residues. Germline CDR1 is SGHRS and CDR2 is YFSETQ.

This clonotype came up once. V and J are TRBV18 and TRBJ2-7, with TRBD1 as a possible D gene (5 bases). V was trimmed by 0 bases and J by 2 bases, leaving 8 bases between them. Germline-derived CDR1 and CDR2 are KGHSH and LQKENI. The CDR3 totals 14 residues. The CDR3 loop reads CASSPPSRAYEQYF. DNA for the CDR3: TGTGCCAGCTCACCACCGTCCAGGGCCTACGAGCAGTACTTC.

The chain carries TRBV3-1 and TRBJ1-2; D gene unclear. Germline CDR1 and CDR2: LGHDT and YNNKEL (reference sequence). V was cut by 8 bases and J by 8 bases, with 12 bases left in between. The CDR3 contains 11 residues. CDR3 residues: CASDGWGGYTF. CDR3 sequence (DNA): TGTGCCAGCGACGGGTGGGGAGGCTACACCTTC. Looking up the rest from reference TRBV3-1 and TRBJ1-2 gives the full variable domain: DTAVSQTPKYLVTQMGNDKSIKCEQNLGHDTMYWYKQDSKKFLKIMFSYNNKELIINETVPNRFSPKSPDKAHLNLHINSLELGDSAVYFCASDGWGGYTFGSGTRLTVV.

This clonotype was picked up a small number of times. The V call is TRBV25-1, the J call TRBJ2-7; the match to TRBD1 covers 7 bases. Germline assignment: CDR1 MGHDK and CDR2 SYGVNS. Trimming cost V 4 bases and J 2 bases; bases outside gene matches: 14. CDR3 length: 17 residues. CDR3 loop: CASSAIIRGTDPYEQYF. The CDR3 nucleotides are TGTGCCAGCAGTGCTATTATCAGGGGGACAGACCCCTACGAGCAGTACTTC.

This clonotype has at least ten counts. This chain joins TRBV29-1 and TRBJ2-1, with 8 bases that match TRBD2. Germline lookup yields CDR1 SQVTM and CDR2 ANQGSEA. The V and J ends lost 4 bases and 7 bases, in that order; junction bases with no gene match: 6. This CDR3 contains 13 residues. CDR3 protein: CSVAQRERNEQFF. CDR3 DNA sequence: TGCAGCGTTGCCCAGCGGGAGAGGAATGAGCAGTTCTTC.

This clonotype was seen more than once but under ten times. The chain employs TRBV11-1 and TRBJ2-1, with 8 bases fitting TRBD1. The germline V gene encodes CDR1 SGHAT and CDR2 FQDESV (reference sequence). The CDR3 has 15 amino acids. The V and J ends lost 6 bases and 6 bases, in that order; junction bases with no gene match: 10. The CDR3 loop is CASSVPGQALNEQFF. For the CDR3, the DNA is TGTGCCAGCAGTGTACCGGGACAGGCTCTCAATGAGCAGTTCTTC.

Notes on this clonotype: This may stem from a read error, because a much larger clone lies one nucleotide away. The V and J genes are TRBV5-5 and TRBJ1-4; unclear D gene. This CDR3 region has 14 residues. Germline CDR1 and CDR2: SGHKS and YYEKEE (reference sequence). The germline V and J ends were trimmed by 4 bases and 3 bases, with 10 bases remaining between them. The CDR3 region is CASSPGSANEKLFF. CDR3 nucleotide sequence: TGTGCCAGCAGCCCGGGGTCCGCTAATGAAAAACTGTTTTTT. Full variable domain (missing parts from reference TRBV5-5 and TRBJ1-4): DAGVTQSPTHLIKTRGQQVTLRCSPISGHKSVSWYQQVLGQGPQFIFQYYEKEERGRGNFPDRFSARQFPNYSSELNVNALLLGDSALYLCASSPGSANEKLFFGSGTQLSVL.

This clonotype was recorded a few times. The genes are TRBV14 and TRBJ1-1, with D uncertain. The CDR3 consists of 12 residues. Germline assignment: CDR1 SGHDN and CDR2 FVKESK. V lost 1 base and J 5 bases, leaving 5 bases between the germline ends. CDR3 in DNA: TGTGCCAGCAGCCAAGTTTTTACTGAAGCTTTCTTT. This codes for CASSQVFTEAFF.

This clonotype came up a few times. V usage is TRBV4-3 and J usage is TRBJ2-2; no clear D. Germline values: CDR1 LGHNA, CDR2 YSLEER. The CDR3 extends over 15 amino acids. Trimming pared 0 bases from V and 3 bases from J, leaving 8 bases between. The CDR3 loop reads CASSQDMADTGELFF. CDR3 in DNA: TGCGCCAGCAGCCAAGATATGGCCGACACCGGGGAGCTGTTTTTT.

This clonotype was found a few times. This rearrangement joins TRBV28 to TRBJ1-6; weak D call: TRBD1 (6 bases). V gave up 5 bases and J gave up 19 bases, with 21 bases separating them. Germline V gene sequence: CDR1 MDHEN, CDR2 SYDVKM. The CDR3 consists of 13 residues. The CDR3 region has the DNA TGTGCCAGCAGTGCCCTCCCGACAGGACGGTTGCACTTT. Translated, it gives CASSALPTGRLHF.

This clonotype was seen at least ten times. The gene calls are TRBV3-1 and TRBJ2-4; tentatively, D is TRBD1 (6 bases). This CDR3 comprises 14 residues. Germline V gives CDR1 LGHDT, CDR2 YNNKEL (reference sequence). V was trimmed by 6 bases and J by 5 bases, leaving 14 bases between them. CDR3 nucleotides: TGTGCCAGCAGTACAGGGTGGGAACAAAACATTCAGTACTTC. Translation gives CASSTGWEQNIQYF. The variable domain in full, with the rest retrieved from reference TRBV3-1 and TRBJ2-4, is DTAVSQTPKYLVTQMGNDKSIKCEQNLGHDTMYWYKQDSKKFLKIMFSYNNKELIINETVPNRFSPKSPDKAHLNLHINSLELGDSAVYFCASSTGWEQNIQYFGAGTRLSVL.

This clonotype appeared a few times. The CDR3 region has the DNA TGTGCCAGCAGCCAATCCCATGGGGGCTTGGGGAATGAGCAGTTCTTC. It translates to CASSQSHGGLGNEQFF. This chain links TRBV14 with TRBJ2-1; a weak D match, TRBD1 (6 bases). The CDR3 has 16 residues. The V gene lost 2 bases and the J gene lost 7 bases, with 18 bases spanning the gap. Germline-derived CDR1 and CDR2 are SGHDN and FVKESK.

The chain recombines TRBV2 with TRBJ2-3; 10 positions match TRBD2. Germline CDR1 reads SNHLY; CDR2 reads FYNNEI. The CDR3 totals 16 residues. J lost 0 bases, V lost 6 bases, and 6 bases had no gene match. Here the CDR3 DNA reads TGTGCCAGCAGCCACCCGACTAGCGGGAGCACAGATACGCAGTATTTT. Translated: CASSHPTSGSTDTQYF.

The chain employs TRBV7-9 and TRBJ2-7; no clear D. V was trimmed by 5 bases and J by 9 bases, leaving 11 bases between them. The CDR3 runs to 11 residues. Germline V gene data show CDR1 as SEHNR and CDR2 as FQNEAQ (reference sequence). The chain's CDR3 is CASSREGGQYF. The CDR3 coding sequence is TGTGCCAGCAGCCGCGAAGGTGGGCAGTACTTC.

The chain joins TRBV3-1 to TRBJ2-1; D is ambiguous. Germline-derived CDR1 and CDR2 are LGHDT and YNNKEL (reference sequence). The ends were cut back, 2 bases at V and 9 bases at J, with 8 bases in the middle. The CDR3 covers 12 residues. The CDR3 loop is CASSQRLSEQFF. DNA for the CDR3: TGTGCCAGCAGCCAACGACTGAGTGAGCAGTTCTTC.

The chain uses TRBV12-3 or TRBV12-4 and TRBJ1-1; D not certain. CDR3 length: 14 residues. With 1 base removed from V and 7 bases from J, the gap between germline ends came to 13 bases. CDR3 in DNA: TGTGCCAGCAGTTTAGGGGCAGCCTTTAGTGAAGCTTTCTTT. Encoded protein: CASSLGAAFSEAFF.

This clonotype was observed a handful of times. The chain uses TRBV12-3 or TRBV12-4 and TRBJ2-7; no definite D call. With 3 bases removed from V and 4 bases from J, the gap between germline ends came to 10 bases. The CDR3 has 13 amino acids. For the CDR3, the DNA is TGTGCCAGCAGTTTGATTACTGGGTACGAGCAGTACTTC. Its protein product is CASSLITGYEQYF.

V is TRBV7-2 and J is TRBJ2-1; 7 nucleotides match TRBD1. J was trimmed by 4 bases and V by 5 bases; bases with no gene match: 11. Germline V gene sequence: CDR1 SGHTA, CDR2 FQGNSA. The length of the CDR3 is 16 residues. The CDR3, as DNA: TGTGCCAGCAGCCCTAGCCTCGGGACAGTATACAATGAGCAGTTCTTC. Its translation: CASSPSLGTVYNEQFF.